This T cell receptor beta chain was identified during a study of cytomegalovirus exposure and HLA in healthy donors. Study background: A previous analysis identified more than 100 million unique TCR beta sequences derived from about 180 million T cells.

This CDR3 is 16 amino acids long. V lost 6 bases and J lost 4, with 21 bases in between. Germline lookup yields CDR1 MNHNS and CDR2 SASEGT. The PCR made use of 60 Vbeta and 13 Jbeta primers. The assay was immunoSEQ multiplex PCR, and TCRdb's table has in-frame clones only and misses some. The data contain 150,000 to 250,000 clones, roughly 72% of them seen just once; the ten biggest clones take up around 1.9%. The TCR sequence derives from a young man in good health and CMV-seronegative. The sample comprised PBMCs. The V call is TRBV6-1, the J call TRBJ1-2; D is unresolved. CDR3 coding DNA: TGTGCCAGCAGCGAAACCCCGGGAGTCAAGTTCTATGGCTACACCTTC. It codes for CASSETPGVKFYGYTF.